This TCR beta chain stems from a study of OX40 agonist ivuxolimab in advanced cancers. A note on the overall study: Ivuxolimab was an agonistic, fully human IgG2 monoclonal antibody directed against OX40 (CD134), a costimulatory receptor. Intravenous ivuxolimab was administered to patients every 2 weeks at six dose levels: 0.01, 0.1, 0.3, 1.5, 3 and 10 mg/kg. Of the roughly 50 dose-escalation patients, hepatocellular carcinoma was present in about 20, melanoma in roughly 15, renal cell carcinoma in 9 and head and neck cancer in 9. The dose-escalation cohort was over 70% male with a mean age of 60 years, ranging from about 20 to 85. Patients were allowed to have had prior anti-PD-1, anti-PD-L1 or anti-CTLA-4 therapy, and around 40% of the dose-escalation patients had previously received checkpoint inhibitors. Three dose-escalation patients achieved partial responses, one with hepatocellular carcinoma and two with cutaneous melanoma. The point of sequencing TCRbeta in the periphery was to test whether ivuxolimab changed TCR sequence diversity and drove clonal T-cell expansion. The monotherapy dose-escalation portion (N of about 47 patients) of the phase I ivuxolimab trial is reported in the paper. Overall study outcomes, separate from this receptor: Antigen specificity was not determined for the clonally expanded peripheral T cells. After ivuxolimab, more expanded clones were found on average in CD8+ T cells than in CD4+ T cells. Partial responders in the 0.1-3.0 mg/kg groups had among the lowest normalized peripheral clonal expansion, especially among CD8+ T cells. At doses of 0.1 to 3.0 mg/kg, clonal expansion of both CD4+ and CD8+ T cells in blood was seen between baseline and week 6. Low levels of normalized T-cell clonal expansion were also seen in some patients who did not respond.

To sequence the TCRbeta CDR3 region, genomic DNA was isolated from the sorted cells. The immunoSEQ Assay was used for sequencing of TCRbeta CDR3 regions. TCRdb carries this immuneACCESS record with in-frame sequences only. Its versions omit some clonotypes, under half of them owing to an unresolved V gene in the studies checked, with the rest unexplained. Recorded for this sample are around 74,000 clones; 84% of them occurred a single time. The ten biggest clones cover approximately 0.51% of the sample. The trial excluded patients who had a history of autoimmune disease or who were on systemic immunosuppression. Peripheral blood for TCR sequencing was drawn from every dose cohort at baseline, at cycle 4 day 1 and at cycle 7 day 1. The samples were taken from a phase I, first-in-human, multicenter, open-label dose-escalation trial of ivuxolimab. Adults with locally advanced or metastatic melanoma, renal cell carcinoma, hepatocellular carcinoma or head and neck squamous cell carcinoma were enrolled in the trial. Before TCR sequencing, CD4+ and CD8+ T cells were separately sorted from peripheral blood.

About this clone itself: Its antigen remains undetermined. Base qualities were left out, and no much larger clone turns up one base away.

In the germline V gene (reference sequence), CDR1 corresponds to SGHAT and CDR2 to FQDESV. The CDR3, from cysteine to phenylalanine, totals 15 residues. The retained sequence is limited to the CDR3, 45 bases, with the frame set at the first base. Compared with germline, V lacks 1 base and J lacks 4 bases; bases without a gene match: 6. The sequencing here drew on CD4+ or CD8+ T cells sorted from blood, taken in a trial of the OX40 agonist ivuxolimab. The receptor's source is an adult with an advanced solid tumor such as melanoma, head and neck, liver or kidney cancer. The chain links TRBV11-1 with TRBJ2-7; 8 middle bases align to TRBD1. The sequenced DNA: TGTGCCAGCAGCTTAGTCCCCAGGGGGCAATACGAGCAGTACTTC. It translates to CASSLVPRGQYEQYF. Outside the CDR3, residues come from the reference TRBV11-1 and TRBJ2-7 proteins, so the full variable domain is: EAEVAQSPRYKITEKSQAVAFWCDPISGHATLYWYRQILGQGPELLVQFQDESVVDDSQLPKDRFSAERLKGVDSTLKIQPAELGDSAMYLCASSLVPRGQYEQYFGPGTRLTVT.